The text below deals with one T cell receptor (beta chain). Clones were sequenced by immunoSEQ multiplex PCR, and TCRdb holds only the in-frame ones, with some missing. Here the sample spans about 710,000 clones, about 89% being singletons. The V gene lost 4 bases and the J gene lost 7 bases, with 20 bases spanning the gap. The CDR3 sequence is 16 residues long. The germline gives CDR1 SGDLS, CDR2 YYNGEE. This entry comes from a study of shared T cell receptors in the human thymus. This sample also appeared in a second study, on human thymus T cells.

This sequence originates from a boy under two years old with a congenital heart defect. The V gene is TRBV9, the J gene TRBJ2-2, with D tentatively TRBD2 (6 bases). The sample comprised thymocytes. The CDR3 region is CASSTSAGGYIGELFF. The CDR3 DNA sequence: TGTGCCAGCAGCACTTCTGCCGGGGGTTATATCGGGGAGCTGTTTTTT.